These 11 T cell receptor beta chains share one sample of origin, sequenced in a study of CD8+ T cells in alopecia areata. Following extraction, RNA underwent reverse transcription to cDNA, which served as the sequencing template. Clones were read by immunoSEQ multiplex PCR, and TCRdb kept only the in-frame ones, dropping some. The counts give about 270,000 clones, none of them seen only once; less than 1.5% is held by the top ten. Markers used for sorting pooled cutaneous lymph node cells were CD4, CD8alpha, NKG2D, NKG2ACE and others. Sequenced material: CD4+ T cells sorted from a lymph node. These receptors all stem from a C3H/HeJ mouse with alopecia areata. The strain's MHC: H2-k.

This clone was observed many times. The listed genes are named as in mouse. Other DNA sequences in the same sample also yield this CDR3. This CDR3 reads CTCSARDKPNSDYTF. CDR3 DNA (partial): TGCACCTGCAGTGCGCGGGACAAACCAAACTCC. The chain is built from TRBV1 and TRBJ1-2; perhaps TRBD1 as D (6 bases). The CDR3 end lies 4 residues beyond the end of the read and is filled in from the germline J gene. Germline CDR1 reads NSQYPW; CDR2 reads LRSPGD (reference sequence). This CDR3 is 15 amino acids long. Trimming stripped 3 bases from V and 0 bases from J, with 11 bases between.

This clone was detected a few times. The gene names here belong to mouse. The sequenced fragment ends 4 residues before the CDR3 boundary, so the rest is inferred from the germline J gene. This sample includes further DNA sequences coding for the same CDR3. This chain connects TRBV19 to TRBJ2-7, with D perhaps TRBD1 (6 bases). The CDR3 loop spans 12 amino acids. Germline V gives CDR1 FNHDT, CDR2 SITEND (reference sequence). The CDR3 DNA, read in part, is TGTGCCAGCAGGGGGACACCTTAT. It is translated as CASRGTPY. The complete CDR3 reads CASRGTPYEQYF.

Points on this clone: These gene names are mouse names. The DNA ends 4 residues before the CDR3 does, and the rest of the CDR3 is filled in from the germline J gene. V is TRBV5 and J is TRBJ1-1, with TRBD1 matching 7 bases. From germline, CDR1 is LGHNA and CDR2 YNLKQL (reference sequence). The J segment lost 0 bases and the V segment lost 3 bases, leaving 4 bases of the junction unmatched. The CDR3 loop spans 15 amino acids. This CDR3 reads CASSHPGTANTEVFF. The DNA read from the CDR3 is TGTGCCAGCAGCCACCCCGGGACAGCAAACACA.

This clone occurred a few times. All gene names here are mouse names. The read finishes 4 residues shy of the CDR3 end, and the germline J gene is used to complete it. The rearrangement uses TRBV5 and TRBJ1-2; D is uncertain. Per germline, CDR1 LGHNA and CDR2 YNLKQL (reference sequence). This CDR3 is 14 amino acids long. The ends were cut back, 2 bases at V and 0 bases at J, with 7 bases in the middle. The covered CDR3 bases are TGTGCCAGCAGCCAACTGCCTGCAAACTCC. Translation: CASSQLPANS. The CDR3 in full is CASSQLPANSDYTF.

This clone was seen a few times. The gene names given are mouse names. The CDR3 end falls 4 residues outside the read, so it is completed with the germline J gene. V and J are TRBV5 and TRBJ2-3; 8 nucleotides line up with TRBD1. V gave up 0 bases and J gave up 1 base; unmatched junction bases: 6. The CDR3 loop spans 17 amino acids. Looked up from germline, CDR1 is LGHNA and CDR2 is YNLKQL (reference sequence). CDR3 sequence: CASSQDSRGRGAETLYF. Partial CDR3 DNA: TGTGCCAGCAGCCAAGATTCCAGGGGGCGCGGTGCAGAA.

The sample holds a few counts of this clone. Genes here carry mouse names. From the germline J gene comes the end of the CDR3, since the read stops 4 residues before it. The chain combines TRBV1 with TRBJ1-2; 9 nucleotides align to TRBD1. The CDR3 spans 16 residues. V was pared by 0 bases and J by 1 base, with 3 bases of the junction left unmatched. The germline CDR1 and CDR2 sequences are NSQYPW and LRSPGD (reference sequence). This CDR3 is CTCSADRGQGNSDYTF. The DNA read from the CDR3 is TGCACCTGCAGTGCAGATCGGGGACAGGGAAACTCC.

This clone occurred a few times. Each gene name is a mouse one. Partial CDR3 DNA: TGTGCCAGCAGCCAAGATGTGGGGCAAGAC. This gives the protein CASSQDVGQD. The whole CDR3 sequence is CASSQDVGQDTQYF. J is TRBJ2-5 and V is TRBV5, with D possibly being TRBD2 (5 bases). The read falls 4 residues short of the CDR3 end, and the missing part is taken from the germline J gene. Germline CDR1 LGHNA, CDR2 YNLKQL (reference sequence). Trimming removed 0 bases at V and 3 bases at J, with 7 bases between. This CDR3 region has 14 residues.

Of note for this clone: The genes and germline here are from mouse. The read finishes 4 residues shy of the CDR3 end, and the germline J gene is used to complete it. This sample includes further DNA sequences coding for the same CDR3. The V call is TRBV13-2, the J call TRBJ2-5, with 8 bases aligning to TRBD2. The CDR3 has 15 amino acids. Germline loops: CDR1 NNHNN, CDR2 SYGAGS (reference sequence). V lost 1 base, J lost 2 bases, and 3 bases stayed unmatched. The part of the CDR3 DNA that was read is TGTGCCAGCGGTGATTCGGGGGGGCTCCAAGAC. It translates to CASGDSGGLQD. The whole CDR3 is CASGDSGGLQDTQYF.

This clone turned up a few times. Gene names and germline refer to mouse. The read gets to within 4 residues of the CDR3 end, and the germline J gene fills in the rest. The chain carries TRBV13-3 and TRBJ2-3; weak D call: TRBD2 (6 bases). Germline CDR1 is NNHDY and CDR2 is SYVADS. The CDR3 spans 14 residues. With 5 bases removed from V and 1 base from J, the gap between germline ends came to 11 bases. The sequenced part of the CDR3 DNA is TGTGCCAGCAGGTGGGGGAGGGGTGCAGAA. This sequence encodes CASRWGRGAE. The entire CDR3 is CASRWGRGAETLYF.

This clone was seen more than once but under ten times. Gene names are the mouse ones. Read coverage stops 4 residues before the CDR3 terminus; the germline J gene supplies the remainder. The chain recombines TRBV19 with TRBJ2-1; 8 bases align to TRBD2. J lost 3 bases, V lost 2 bases, and 4 bases had no gene match. The CDR3 loop spans 15 amino acids. The germline V gene encodes CDR1 FNHDT and CDR2 SITEND (reference sequence). Partial CDR3 DNA: TGTGCCAGCAGTATTTACTGGGGGTCCTATGCT. It is translated as CASSIYWGSYA. The full CDR3 protein is CASSIYWGSYAEQFF.

In the case of this clone: Genes and germline come from the mouse. Sequencing ends 4 residues short of the CDR3 end; the germline J gene provides the rest. V usage is TRBV5 and J usage is TRBJ2-2, with D perhaps TRBD2 (6 bases). The V end lost 2 bases, the J end lost 0 bases, and 10 bases lay between the germline ends. Germline assignment: CDR1 LGHNA and CDR2 YNLKQL (reference sequence). The CDR3 is made up of 16 amino acids. The CDR3 is CASSQKDWTNTGQLYF. CDR3 DNA, as far as it was read: TGTGCCAGCAGCCAAAAAGACTGGACAAACACCGGG.